This T cell receptor beta chain is drawn from a study of blood T cell repertoires in COVID-19. Germline CDR1 is LGHNA and CDR2 is YNFKEQ. J was trimmed by 3 bases and V by 1 base; bases with no gene match: 1. The CDR3 spans 16 residues. Sequencing was performed with immunoSEQ multiplex PCR; in TCRdb, only in-frame clones are kept and a portion is missing. The data contain 250,000 to 400,000 clones, approximately 87% of them singletons. This TCR came from a woman younger than 45 who had recovered from COVID-19. The rearrangement uses TRBV4-2 and TRBJ2-1, with TRBD2 matching over 12 bases. The sequenced material came from PBMCs or T cells enriched from blood (not recorded which). The CDR3 reads CASSQGLAGDYNEQFF. DNA for the CDR3: TGTGCCAGCAGCCAAGGACTAGCGGGGGACTACAATGAGCAGTTCTTC.